Following are 26 T cell receptor beta chains from one sample sequenced in a study of T cell responses to AZD1222 COVID-19 vaccine (dated by TCRdb to the early 2020s). The library was generated by the immunoSEQ multiplex PCR assay. Drawn from immuneACCESS, this table holds only the in-frame rearrangements with V and J called that TCRdb kept. Clones are partly lost; checked studies trace under half to an unresolved V gene and leave the rest unexplained. This sample is represented by around 150,000 clones; roughly 84% of them were singletons. The ten top clones hold roughly 3.9% of the sample. According to the study, the label for this sample's time point signals: baseline before first vaccination. This material consisted of peripheral blood, taken on day 0 of AZD1222 vaccination. The receptors originated from an adult in good health.

The chain links TRBV2 to TRBJ1-1; 7 nucleotides agree with TRBD1. There are 16 residues in the CDR3. V lost 2 bases and J lost 4; bases outside the gene matches: 10. Germline CDR1 reads SNHLY; CDR2 reads FYNNEI. This chain's CDR3 is CASSERIYRGSTEAFF. Here the CDR3 DNA reads TGTGCCAGCAGTGAAAGAATTTACAGGGGAAGCACTGAAGCTTTCTTT.

The chain couples TRBV5-1 to TRBJ1-1, with a tentative D call TRBD1 (6 bases). Germline loops: CDR1 SGHRS, CDR2 YFSETQ. The V gene lost 3 bases and the J gene lost 2 bases, with 17 bases spanning the gap. The CDR3 is 16 residues long. In nucleotides, the CDR3 is TGCGCCAGCAGCTCGACCGGGACATCTTTAAACACTGAAGCTTTCTTT. Translation: CASSSTGTSLNTEAFF.

The chain carries TRBV2 and TRBJ2-5; 7 positions match TRBD1. CDR3 length: 13 residues. With V trimmed by 6 bases and J by 4 bases, 5 bases remained unmatched. Looked up from germline, CDR1 is SNHLY and CDR2 is FYNNEI. CDR3: CASSGTVGETQYF. The DNA of the CDR3 is TGTGCCAGCAGCGGGACAGTCGGAGAGACCCAGTACTTC.

This clone was recorded once. This sequence joins TRBV5-1 and TRBJ1-1, with D unresolved. The V gene lost 6 bases and the J gene lost 1 base, with 10 bases spanning the gap. Germline CDR1 and CDR2: SGHRS and YFSETQ. The CDR3 has 13 residues. CDR3 amino acids: CASKETANTEAFF. CDR3 sequence (DNA): TGCGCCAGCAAGGAGACGGCGAACACTGAAGCTTTCTTT.

V usage is TRBV5-1 and J usage is TRBJ1-2; D not resolved. Germline lookup yields CDR1 SGHRS and CDR2 YFSETQ. There are 15 residues in the CDR3. The V end lost 0 bases, the J end lost 0 bases, and 9 bases lay between the germline ends. In DNA form, the CDR3 reads TGCGCCAGCAGCTTGGTGGTCGGAGCTAACTATGGCTACACCTTC. Its translation is CASSLVVGANYGYTF.

This chain joins TRBV6-5 and TRBJ1-5; possible D gene TRBD1, 6 bases. This CDR3 is 14 amino acids long. The V gene lost 7 bases and the J gene lost 5 bases, with 15 bases spanning the gap. Germline CDR1 MNHEY, CDR2 SVGAGI. CDR3 nucleotide sequence: TGTGCCAGCAATAGCAGGGGAGGGGATCAGCCCCAGCATTTT. This codes for CASNSRGGDQPQHF.

The chain has TRBV5-4 and TRBJ2-2; 9 nucleotides align to TRBD1. Germline V lookup: CDR1 SGHNT, CDR2 YYREEE (reference sequence). Trimming at V came to 2 bases and at J to 7 bases, leaving 3 bases not matched to a gene. This CDR3 spans 14 amino acids. CDR3 amino acids: CASSLQGAGGELFF. The DNA of the CDR3 is TGTGCCAGCAGCTTACAGGGGGCTGGCGGGGAGCTGTTTTTT.

J is TRBJ1-4 and V is TRBV15; TRBD1 might be the D (6 bases). Trimming stripped 5 bases from V and 10 bases from J, with 17 bases between. CDR1 and CDR2 from the germline V gene are LNHNV and YYDKDF (reference sequence). CDR3 length: 14 residues. The chain's CDR3 is CATSLGGGVRKLFF. In DNA form, the CDR3 reads TGTGCCACCAGCCTTGGGGGGGGCGTGAGAAAACTGTTTTTT.

The CDR3 sequence: CASSSRGINTIYF. CDR3 sequence (DNA): TGTGCCAGCAGCTCGCGGGGGATAAACACCATATATTTT. This rearrangement joins TRBV11-3 to TRBJ1-3; perhaps TRBD1 as D (5 bases). Germline CDR1 is SGHNT and CDR2 is YENEEA. The V end lost 4 bases, the J end lost 6 bases, and 10 bases lay between the germline ends. The length of the CDR3 is 13 residues.

V usage is TRBV5-1 and J usage is TRBJ1-5, with a tentative D call TRBD1 (6 bases). CDR1 and CDR2 from the germline V gene are SGHRS and YFSETQ. The germline V and J ends were trimmed by 4 bases and 4 bases, with 21 bases remaining between them. The CDR3 loop spans 17 amino acids. The CDR3 loop is CASSPSGTNLGNQPQHF. The CDR3 region has the DNA TGCGCCAGCAGCCCCTCCGGGACAAACTTGGGGAATCAGCCCCAGCATTTT.

The chain links TRBV27 to TRBJ2-1, with 9 bases matching TRBD1. With V trimmed by 5 bases and J by 8 bases, 13 bases remained unmatched. Germline assignment: CDR1 MNHEY and CDR2 SMNVEV (reference sequence). The length of the CDR3 is 16 residues. CDR3 in amino acids: CASSPSTGGVDYEQFF. CDR3 nucleotide sequence: TGTGCCAGCAGTCCATCCACAGGGGGCGTAGACTATGAGCAGTTCTTC.

The genes are TRBV29-1 and TRBJ2-3; D not resolved. Germline CDR1 reads SQVTM; CDR2 reads ANQGSEA. V was shortened by 3 bases and J by 0 bases, with 4 bases between the two germline ends. This CDR3 region has 12 residues. CDR3 sequence: CSVDGSTDTQYF. In DNA, the CDR3 is TGCAGCGTTGACGGTAGCACAGATACGCAGTATTTT.

The CDR3 coding sequence is TGTGCCAGCAGCCTACGGGGGGGCGCTGAAGCTTTCTTT. The encoded protein is CASSLRGGAEAFF. The J gene is TRBJ1-1, the V gene TRBV3-1 (or the pseudogene TRBV3-2); D perhaps matches TRBD1 (6 bases). The CDR3 spans 13 residues. Germline values: CDR1 LGHDT, CDR2 YNNKEL (reference sequence). Trimming removed 4 bases from V and 6 bases from J, with 12 bases in between.

The gene calls are TRBV5-5 and TRBJ2-7; 9 positions agree with TRBD1. The CDR3 contains 16 residues. V lost 0 bases to trimming and J lost 0 bases; unmatched junction nucleotides: 4. The germline V gene has CDR1 SGHKS and CDR2 YYEKEE (reference sequence). The chain's CDR3 is CASSLGDRAPSYEQYF. DNA of the CDR3: TGTGCCAGCAGCTTGGGGGACAGGGCCCCCTCCTACGAGCAGTACTTC.

The rearrangement joins TRBV7-9 to TRBJ2-2; 7 bases are shared with TRBD1. CDR1 and CDR2 from the germline V gene are SEHNR and FQNEAQ (reference sequence). This CDR3 region has 14 residues. Unmatched junction bases numbered 7, after V lost 8 bases and J lost 4 bases. CDR3 region: CASRLTGSTGELFF. The DNA of the CDR3 is TGTGCCAGCCGTCTGACAGGGAGCACCGGGGAGCTGTTTTTT. Complete variable domain (other parts from reference TRBV7-9 and TRBJ2-2): DTGVSQNPRHKITKRGQNVTFRCDPISEHNRLYWYRQTLGQGPEFLTYFQNEAQLEKSRLLSDRFSAERPKGSFSTLEIQRTEQGDSAMYLCASRLTGSTGELFFGEGSRLTVL.

The chain combines TRBV30 with TRBJ1-1, with a weak D call TRBD1 (5 bases). Germline-derived CDR1 and CDR2 are GTSNPN and SVGIG (reference sequence). The V gene lost 0 bases and the J gene lost 11 bases, with 16 bases spanning the gap. CDR3 length: 13 residues. DNA for the CDR3: TGTGCCTGGAGTGTACGGGACCTCAATGAGGCTTTCTTT. The encoded protein is CAWSVRDLNEAFF.

This clone was counted many times. The sample holds other DNA sequences that translate to the same CDR3. The chain carries TRBV5-1 and TRBJ2-7; no reliable D call. Per germline, CDR1 SGHRS and CDR2 YFSETQ. CDR3 size: 11 residues. Between the trimmed V and J ends, which lost 4 bases and 4 bases, there was a span of 6 bases. The CDR3 spells CASSLEYEQYF. For the CDR3, the DNA is TGCGCCAGCAGCCTGGAATACGAGCAGTACTTC.

V usage is TRBV2 and J usage is TRBJ1-2; the D gene is possibly TRBD1 (5 bases). The CDR3 spans 15 residues. V gave up 5 bases and J gave up 4 bases, with 17 bases separating them. Germline CDR1 is SNHLY and CDR2 is FYNNEI. The CDR3 loop is CASSLPGGRSYGYTF. For the CDR3, the DNA is TGTGCCAGCAGTCTGCCTGGGGGACGTAGCTATGGCTACACCTTC.

The gene calls are TRBV5-1 and TRBJ2-3; D perhaps matches TRBD1 (6 bases). Looked up from germline, CDR1 is SGHRS and CDR2 is YFSETQ. V lost 0 bases and J lost 0, with 8 bases in between. The CDR3 is 15 residues long. CDR3: CASSLAGQSTDTQYF. CDR3 in DNA: TGCGCCAGCAGCTTGGCCGGACAGAGCACAGATACGCAGTATTTT.

The CDR3: CASSMADRGPEAFF. The CDR3 region has the DNA TGTGCCAGTAGTATGGCAGACAGGGGCCCTGAAGCTTTCTTT. This chain links TRBV19 with TRBJ1-1; 8 nucleotides align to TRBD1. Germline trimming cut 3 bases from V and 6 bases from J; bases unmatched to any gene: 6. This CDR3 comprises 14 residues. The V gene's germline CDR1 is LNHDA and CDR2 SQIVND (reference sequence).

This clone was recorded only once. This chain joins TRBV28 and TRBJ2-1; TRBD2 aligns across 9 bases. Germline V gene sequence: CDR1 MDHEN, CDR2 SYDVKM. With V trimmed by 7 bases and J by 3 bases, 10 bases remained unmatched. This CDR3 has 16 amino acids. CDR3 loop: CASIPPGRGGYNEQFF. The CDR3 DNA sequence: TGTGCCAGCATCCCCCCGGGGCGGGGGGGCTACAATGAGCAGTTCTTC.

This chain uses TRBV5-4 with TRBJ1-2; D not certain. Trimming pared 5 bases from V and 2 bases from J, leaving 16 bases between. In germline, CDR1 is SGHNT, CDR2 YYREEE (reference sequence). The CDR3 extends over 15 amino acids. CDR3 sequence: CASRYPGEGNYGYTF. The CDR3 nucleotides are TGTGCCAGCAGATATCCCGGGGAGGGAAACTATGGCTACACCTTC.

The chain uses TRBV6-5 and TRBJ2-7; D gene uncertain. Germline CDR1 MNHEY, CDR2 SVGAGI. This CDR3 contains 11 residues. The V end was cut by 7 bases, the J end by 1 base, with 5 bases between. The CDR3 spells CASIGSYEQYF. As DNA, the CDR3 is TGTGCCAGCATAGGGTCCTACGAGCAGTACTTC.

CDR3 nucleotide sequence: TGTGCCAGCAAACCAAACCACAGGGGTCAGCCCCAGCATTTT. Translating it yields CASKPNHRGQPQHF. The chain couples TRBV28 to TRBJ1-5; TRBD1 matches 7 bases. Trimming at V came to 7 bases and at J to 6 bases, leaving 9 bases not matched to a gene. CDR1 MDHEN and CDR2 SYDVKM come from the germline V gene. CDR3 length: 14 amino acids.

The rearrangement joins TRBV29-1 to TRBJ2-3; D possibly corresponds to TRBD2 (6 bases). This CDR3 spans 14 amino acids. Between the trimmed V and J ends, which lost 7 bases and 2 bases, there was a span of 16 bases. Germline V gives CDR1 SQVTM, CDR2 ANQGSEA. The CDR3 region is CSGRGRTNTDTQYF. In nucleotides, the CDR3 is TGCAGCGGGAGGGGACGGACCAACACAGATACGCAGTATTTT.

This clone occurred a few times. The J gene is TRBJ2-1, the V gene TRBV29-1; D call uncertain. The CDR3 extends over 13 amino acids. Per the germline V gene, CDR1 is SQVTM and CDR2 is ANQGSEA. The V end was cut by 5 bases, the J end by 5 bases, with 13 bases between. CDR3 residues: CSVPRTGNNEQFF. The CDR3 DNA reads as TGCAGCGTTCCGAGGACGGGTAACAATGAGCAGTTCTTC.